These 22 T cell receptor beta chains were all obtained from the same sample, sequenced in a study of blood T cell repertoires in COVID-19. Produced via immunoSEQ multiplex PCR; TCRdb's table is partial and in-frame only. The table includes some 180,000 clones, approximately 80% detected once. Sequenced sample: peripheral blood. These receptor sequences come from a human donor in a cohort sampled during active COVID-19.

Only a few counts were recorded for this clone. This rearrangement joins TRBV19 to TRBJ1-4; a possible D gene is TRBD1 (5 bases). Germline assignment: CDR1 LNHDA and CDR2 SQIVND (reference sequence). Trimming stripped 2 bases from V and 6 bases from J, with 7 bases between. CDR3 size: 13 residues. CDR3 sequence: CASSIIRDEKLFF. The CDR3 DNA reads TGTGCCAGTAGTATAATCAGGGATGAAAAACTGTTTTTT. The full variable domain, in which reference TRBV19 and TRBJ1-4 provide the parts outside the CDR3, is DGGITQSPKYLFRKEGQNVTLSCEQNLNHDAMYWYRQDPGQGLRLIYYSQIVNDFQKGDIAEGYSVSREKKESFPLTVTSAQKNPTAFYLCASSIIRDEKLFFGSGTQLSVL.

Details on this clone: Other DNA sequences in this sample translate to the same CDR3. The chain recombines TRBV5-1 with TRBJ2-7; 11 bases line up with TRBD1. Germline V lookup: CDR1 SGHRS, CDR2 YFSETQ. V dropped 2 bases and J dropped 0; count of bases not matched to a gene: 1. The length of the CDR3 is 15 residues. The CDR3 DNA follows: TGCGCCAGCAGCTTAGGGACAGGGGGCTCCTACGAGCAGTACTTC. Translation gives CASSLGTGGSYEQYF.

In nucleotides, the CDR3 is TGTGCCAGCAGCCAAGGCGTCAGGAATAATGAAAAACTGTTTTTT. This codes for CASSQGVRNNEKLFF. The V gene is TRBV3-1 (or the pseudogene TRBV3-2), the J gene TRBJ1-4; D uncertain. Germline V CDR1 and CDR2: LGHDT, YNNKEL (reference sequence). This CDR3 region has 15 residues. The V and J ends lost 1 base and 4 bases respectively, with 10 bases between them.

About this clone itself: The junction shows a germline mismatch at one end, possibly a read error. The rearrangement links TRBV7-9 to TRBJ1-1, with TRBD1 identical over 7 bases. Germline V lookup: CDR1 SEHNR, CDR2 FQNEAQ (reference sequence). The CDR3 has 15 residues. CDR3 DNA: TGTGCCAGCAGTCGACAGGGCCCCTCGAACGCTGAAGCTTTCTTT. It is translated as CASSRQGPSNAEAFF.

The chain recombines TRBV6-2 or TRBV6-3 with TRBJ1-2, with D possibly matching TRBD1 (6 bases). The germline V gene has CDR1 MNHEY and CDR2 SVGEGT. V was clipped by 6 bases and J by 2 bases, with 16 bases between them. CDR3 length: 15 amino acids. CDR3 nucleotide sequence: TGTGCCAGCAGCAGGACAGAAAACGCCAACTATGGCTACACCTTC. This translates into CASSRTENANYGYTF.

The chain combines TRBV28 with TRBJ1-2; no clear D. In germline, CDR1 is MDHEN, CDR2 SYDVKM. The length of the CDR3 is 13 residues. The V end lost 5 bases, the J end lost 5 bases, and 12 bases lay between the germline ends. CDR3 sequence (DNA): TGTGCCAGCAGTCTAACGGGAGGGTATGGCTACACCTTC. Translating gives CASSLTGGYGYTF.

The V and J genes are TRBV7-9 and TRBJ1-4; 10 bases are a match to TRBD1. The CDR3 covers 14 residues. V shed 5 bases, J shed 7 bases, and the junction held 4 bases outside the gene matches. Per germline, CDR1 SEHNR and CDR2 FQNEAQ (reference sequence). The CDR3 is CASSPGQGGEKLFF. The CDR3 nucleotides are TGTGCCAGCAGCCCTGGACAGGGGGGTGAAAAACTGTTTTTT.

This clone has a handful of counts. This chain joins TRBV6-5 and TRBJ1-1; maybe TRBD1 (6 bases). V was shortened by 6 bases and J by 11 bases, with 16 bases between the two germline ends. This CDR3 is 12 amino acids long. Looked up from germline, CDR1 is MNHEY and CDR2 is SVGAGI. The CDR3 DNA is TGTGCCAGCAGGCAGGGGACCCTTTCCGCTTTCTTT. This gives the protein CASRQGTLSAFF.

This chain joins TRBV3-1 (or the pseudogene TRBV3-2) and TRBJ1-2; perhaps TRBD1 as D (5 bases). The germline CDR1 and CDR2 sequences are LGHDT and YNNKEL (reference sequence). With 3 bases removed from V and 0 bases from J, the gap between germline ends came to 5 bases. This CDR3 has 13 residues. CDR3 sequence: CASSQTANYGYTF. The DNA for the CDR3 is TGTGCCAGCAGCCAGACAGCTAACTATGGCTACACCTTC.

The chain uses TRBV5-1 and TRBJ2-7, with D maybe TRBD2 (7 bases). Per germline, CDR1 SGHRS and CDR2 YFSETQ. With 4 bases removed from V and 5 bases from J, the gap between germline ends came to 16 bases. The CDR3 contains 14 residues. This CDR3 reads CASSPGRGGDEQYF. CDR3 DNA sequence: TGCGCCAGCAGCCCTGGAAGGGGGGGGGACGAGCAGTACTTC. Full variable domain (remainder filled in from reference TRBV5-1 and TRBJ2-7): KAGVTQTPRYLIKTRGQQVTLSCSPISGHRSVSWYQQTPGQGLQFLFEYFSETQRNKGNFPGRFSGRQFSNSRSEMNVSTLELGDSALYLCASSPGRGGDEQYFGPGTRLTVT.

The V and J genes are TRBV9 and TRBJ1-5; D is undetermined. Germline values: CDR1 SGDLS, CDR2 YYNGEE. The CDR3 is made up of 13 amino acids. Trimming left V 3 bases short and J 6 bases short, with 10 bases between. The chain's CDR3 is CASSGGPGQPQHF. CDR3 DNA: TGTGCCAGCAGCGGAGGCCCGGGTCAGCCCCAGCATTTT.

V usage is TRBV20-1 and J usage is TRBJ2-7; D is unclear. Germline CDR1 is DFQATT and CDR2 is SNEGSKA (reference sequence). V dropped 3 bases and J dropped 7 bases, with 16 bases sitting between them. This CDR3 is built from 13 residues. This CDR3 reads CSASVTASREQYF. CDR3 DNA: TGCAGTGCTAGTGTGACTGCTTCCCGGGAGCAGTACTTC.

This clone was seen just once. The chain recombines TRBV12-3 or TRBV12-4 with TRBJ1-4; D is unclear. The CDR3 loop spans 12 amino acids. V gave up 5 bases and J gave up 8 bases, with 9 bases separating them. The CDR3 DNA follows: TGTGCCAGCAGTCGACTGCGGGAAAAACTGTTTTTT. Its translation is CASSRLREKLFF.

This chain joins TRBV18 and TRBJ1-3; no firm D call. The ends were cut back, 6 bases at V and 4 bases at J, with 4 bases in the middle. The germline V gene has CDR1 KGHSH and CDR2 LQKENI. The CDR3 loop spans 11 amino acids. The DNA of the CDR3 is TGTGCCAGCTCGGCCGGAAACACCATATATTTT. Protein sequence: CASSAGNTIYF.

The J gene is TRBJ2-7, the V gene TRBV9; D unclear. V dropped 2 bases and J dropped 7 bases, with 19 bases sitting between them. The CDR3 sequence is 15 residues long. Germline V gene lookup returns CDR1 SGDLS and CDR2 YYNGEE. CDR3 in DNA: TGTGCCAGCAGCGTTAATGGCAGGCACCCCGGAGAGCAGTACTTC. Translated, it gives CASSVNGRHPGEQYF.

The chain has TRBV5-1 and TRBJ2-5; D gene uncertain. Deletions cut 3 bases from V and 2 bases from J, with 5 bases between. This CDR3 spans 12 amino acids. Germline-derived CDR1 and CDR2 are SGHRS and YFSETQ. The CDR3 DNA follows: TGCGCCAGCAGCTCCACTCAAGAGACCCAGTACTTC. This translates into CASSSTQETQYF. Together with reference TRBV5-1 and TRBJ2-5, the CDR3 gives the full variable domain: KAGVTQTPRYLIKTRGQQVTLSCSPISGHRSVSWYQQTPGQGLQFLFEYFSETQRNKGNFPGRFSGRQFSNSRSEMNVSTLELGDSALYLCASSSTQETQYFGPGTRLLVL.

This chain joins TRBV10-3 and TRBJ2-3; 10 bases are shared with TRBD2. V shed 6 bases, J shed 2 bases, and the junction held 5 bases outside the gene matches. Germline V CDR1 and CDR2: ENHRY, SYGVKD. CDR3 size: 15 residues. CDR3 sequence: CAIRGAGGNTDTQYF. The CDR3 region has the DNA TGTGCCATCAGGGGAGCGGGGGGGAACACAGATACGCAGTATTTT.

The chain is built from TRBV6-5 and TRBJ2-7, with a possible D match to TRBD2 (6 bases). CDR3 length: 15 amino acids. Germline V gives CDR1 MNHEY, CDR2 SVGAGI. V was shortened by 0 bases and J by 1 base, with 10 bases between the two germline ends. Here the CDR3 DNA reads TGTGCCAGCAGTTACTCAGCGGAGGGTTCCTACGAGCAGTACTTC. It codes for CASSYSAEGSYEQYF.

The rearrangement links TRBV15 to TRBJ1-1, with 9 bases aligning to TRBD1. Germline V lookup: CDR1 LNHNV, CDR2 YYDKDF (reference sequence). V was pared by 3 bases and J by 0 bases, with 2 bases of the junction left unmatched. This CDR3 spans 15 amino acids. The CDR3: CATSSGTGLNTEAFF. The CDR3, as DNA: TGTGCCACCAGCAGTGGGACAGGGTTGAACACTGAAGCTTTCTTT.

The chain combines TRBV5-1 with TRBJ1-2; 10 nucleotides agree with TRBD1. V trimming: 3 bases; J trimming: 5 bases; junction bases outside the gene matches: 7. Germline V gene data show CDR1 as SGHRS and CDR2 as YFSETQ. This CDR3 contains 15 residues. CDR3 in DNA: TGCGCCAGCAGCTCCGGGACAGGGGTTCGGTATGGCTACACCTTC. Protein: CASSSGTGVRYGYTF.

The chain couples TRBV3-1 (or the pseudogene TRBV3-2) to TRBJ2-7; 10 nucleotides match TRBD1. The germline V gene has CDR1 LGHDT and CDR2 YNNKEL (reference sequence). V lost 2 bases to trimming and J lost 0 bases; unmatched junction nucleotides: 16. CDR3 size: 20 residues. DNA for the CDR3: TGTGCCAGCAGCCAACAGCGGGGAAGGAACGACAGGGGGCCCTCCTACGAGCAGTACTTC. Translated: CASSQQRGRNDRGPSYEQYF.

This chain uses TRBV29-1 with TRBJ2-7, with D uncertain. Germline CDR1 reads SQVTM; CDR2 reads ANQGSEA. The CDR3 has 13 amino acids. Trimming took off 5 bases at V and 3 bases at J, with 14 bases between the two ends. The CDR3 region is CSVILHRGYEQYF. CDR3 coding DNA: TGCAGCGTTATACTGCATAGAGGCTACGAGCAGTACTTC.